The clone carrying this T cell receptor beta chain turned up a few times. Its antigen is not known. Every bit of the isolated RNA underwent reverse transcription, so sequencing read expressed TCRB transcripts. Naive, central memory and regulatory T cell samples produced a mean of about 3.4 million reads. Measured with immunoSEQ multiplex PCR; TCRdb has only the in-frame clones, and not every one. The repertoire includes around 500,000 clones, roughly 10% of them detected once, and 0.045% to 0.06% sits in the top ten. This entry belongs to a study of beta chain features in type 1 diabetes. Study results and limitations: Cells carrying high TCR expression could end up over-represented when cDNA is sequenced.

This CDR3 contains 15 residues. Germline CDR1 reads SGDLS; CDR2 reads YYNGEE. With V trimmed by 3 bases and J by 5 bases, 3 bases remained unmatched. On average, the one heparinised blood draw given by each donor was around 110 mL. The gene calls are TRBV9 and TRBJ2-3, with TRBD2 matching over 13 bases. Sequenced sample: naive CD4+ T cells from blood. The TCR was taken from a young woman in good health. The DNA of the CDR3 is TGTGCCAGCAGCGCACTAGCGGGAGGGGTAGATACGCAGTATTTT. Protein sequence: CASSALAGGVDTQYF.